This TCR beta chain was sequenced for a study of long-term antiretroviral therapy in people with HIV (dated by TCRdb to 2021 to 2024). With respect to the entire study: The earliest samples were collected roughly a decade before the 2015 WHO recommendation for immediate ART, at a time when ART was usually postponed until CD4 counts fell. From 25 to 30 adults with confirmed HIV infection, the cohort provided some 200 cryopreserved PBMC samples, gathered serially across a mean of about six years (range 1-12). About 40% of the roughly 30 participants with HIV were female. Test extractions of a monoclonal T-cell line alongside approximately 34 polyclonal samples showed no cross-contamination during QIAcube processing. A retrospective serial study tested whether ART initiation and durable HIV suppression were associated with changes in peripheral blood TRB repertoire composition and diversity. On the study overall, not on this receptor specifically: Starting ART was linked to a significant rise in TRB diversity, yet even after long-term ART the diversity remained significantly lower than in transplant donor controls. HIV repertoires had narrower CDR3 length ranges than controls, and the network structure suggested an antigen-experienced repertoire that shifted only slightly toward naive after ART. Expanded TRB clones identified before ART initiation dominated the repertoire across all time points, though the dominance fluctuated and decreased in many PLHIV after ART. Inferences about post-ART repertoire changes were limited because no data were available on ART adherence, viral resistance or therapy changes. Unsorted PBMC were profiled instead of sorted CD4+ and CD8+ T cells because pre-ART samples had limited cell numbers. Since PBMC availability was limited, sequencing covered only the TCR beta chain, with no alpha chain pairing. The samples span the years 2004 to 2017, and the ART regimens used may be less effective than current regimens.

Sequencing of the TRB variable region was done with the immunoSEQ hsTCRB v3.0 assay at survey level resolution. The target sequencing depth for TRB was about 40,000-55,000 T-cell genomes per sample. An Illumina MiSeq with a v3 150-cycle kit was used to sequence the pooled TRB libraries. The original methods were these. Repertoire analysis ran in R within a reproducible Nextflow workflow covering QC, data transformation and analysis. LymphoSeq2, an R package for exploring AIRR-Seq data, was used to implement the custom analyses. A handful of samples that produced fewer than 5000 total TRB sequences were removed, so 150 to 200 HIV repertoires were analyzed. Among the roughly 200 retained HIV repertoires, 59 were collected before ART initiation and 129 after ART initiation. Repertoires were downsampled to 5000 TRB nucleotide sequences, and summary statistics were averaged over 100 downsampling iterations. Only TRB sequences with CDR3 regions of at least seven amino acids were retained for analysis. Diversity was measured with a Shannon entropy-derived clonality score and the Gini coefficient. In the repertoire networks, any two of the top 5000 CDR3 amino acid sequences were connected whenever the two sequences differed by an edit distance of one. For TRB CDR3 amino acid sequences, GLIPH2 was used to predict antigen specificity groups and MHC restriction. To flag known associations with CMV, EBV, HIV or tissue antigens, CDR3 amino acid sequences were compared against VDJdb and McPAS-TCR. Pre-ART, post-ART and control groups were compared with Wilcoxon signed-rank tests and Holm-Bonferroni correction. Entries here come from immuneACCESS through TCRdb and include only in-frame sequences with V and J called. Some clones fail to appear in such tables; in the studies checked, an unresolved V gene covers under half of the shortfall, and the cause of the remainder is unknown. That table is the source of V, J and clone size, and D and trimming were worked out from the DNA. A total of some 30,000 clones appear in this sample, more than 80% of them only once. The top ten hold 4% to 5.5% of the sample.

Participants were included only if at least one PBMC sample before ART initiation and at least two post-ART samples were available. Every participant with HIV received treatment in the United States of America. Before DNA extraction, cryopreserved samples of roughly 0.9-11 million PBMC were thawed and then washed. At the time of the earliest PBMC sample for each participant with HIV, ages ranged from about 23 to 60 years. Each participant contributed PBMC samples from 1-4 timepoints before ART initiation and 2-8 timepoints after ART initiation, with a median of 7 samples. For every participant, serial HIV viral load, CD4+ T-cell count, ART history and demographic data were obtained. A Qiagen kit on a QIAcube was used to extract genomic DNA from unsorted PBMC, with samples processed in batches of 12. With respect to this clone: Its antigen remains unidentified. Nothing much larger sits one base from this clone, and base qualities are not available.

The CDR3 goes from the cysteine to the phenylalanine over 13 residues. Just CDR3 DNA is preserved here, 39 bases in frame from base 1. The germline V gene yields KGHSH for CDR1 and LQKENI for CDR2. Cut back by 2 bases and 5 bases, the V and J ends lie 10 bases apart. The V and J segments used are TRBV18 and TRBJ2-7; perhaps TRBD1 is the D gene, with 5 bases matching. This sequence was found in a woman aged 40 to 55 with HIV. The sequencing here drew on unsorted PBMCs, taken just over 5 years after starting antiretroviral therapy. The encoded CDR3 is CASSPRGGHEQYF. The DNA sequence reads TGTGCCAGCTCACCAAGGGGTGGGCACGAGCAGTACTTC.